Listed below are T cell receptor beta chains from one sample, sequenced in a study of blood T cell repertoires in COVID-19. The protocol was immunoSEQ multiplex PCR, while the TCRdb copy is restricted to in-frame clones and leaves out a portion. The sample gives 88,000 or so clones, 70% to 80% of which show up once; 24% is in the top ten. Sequencing input: peripheral blood. The receptors here all came from a human donor in a cohort sampled during active COVID-19. Both conserved end residues are part of each CDR3. Fields, in order: D gene, J gene, clone size, V gene, CDR3 protein, CDR3 DNA. A D gene is named only where the DNA matches it firmly. A clone size is listed for some rows: how often the clone was seen (once, few, many), or a class if it is expanded.

- | TRBJ2-3 | - | TRBV6-5 | CASSYATSGDTQYF | TGTGCCAGCAGCTACGCCACTAGTGGCGATACGCAGTATTTT
- | TRBJ2-3 | - | TRBV19 | CASSIGDTDTQYF | TGTGCCAGTAGTATCGGAGACACAGATACGCAGTATTTT
- | TRBJ2-5 | - | TRBV6-2/TRBV6-3 | CASSYPGLETQYF | TGTGCCAGCAGTTACCCCGGGTTAGAGACCCAGTACTTC
- | TRBJ2-1 | - | TRBV7-2 | CASSAADYNEQFF | TGTGCCAGCAGCGCGGCCGACTACAATGAGCAGTTCTTC
TRBD1 | TRBJ1-1 | - | TRBV7-6 | CASSLGGTGTNTEAFF | TGTGCCAGCAGCTTAGGGGGGACAGGAACGAACACTGAAGCTTTCTTT
TRBD2 | TRBJ2-7 | - | TRBV29-1 | CSVTSGRAVQYF | TGCAGCGTCACTAGCGGGAGGGCCGTGCAGTACTTC
TRBD1 | TRBJ2-7 | few | TRBV15 | CATSRDSETGVIWF | TGTGCCACCAGCAGAGATTCGGAGACAGGGGTAATTTGGTTC
- | TRBJ2-4 | - | TRBV7-9 | CASSPTATLGIQYF | TGTGCCAGCAGCCCGACTGCGACTTTGGGCATTCAGTACTTC
TRBD2 | TRBJ2-1 | - | TRBV24-1 | CATSDPGTSGRGHNEQFF | TGTGCCACCAGTGATCCTGGGACTAGCGGGAGGGGGCACAATGAGCAGTTCTTC
- | TRBJ2-1 | - | TRBV7-3 | CASSSPTGEQFF | TGTGCCAGCAGCTCACCCACGGGTGAGCAGTTCTTC